Given below is one T cell receptor (beta chain) in context. Its antigen is as yet unknown. The data derive from a study of blood T cells in healthy people across ages. A sample-barcoded 5' primer and a J-beta primer mix were used in a second PCR of roughly 7 to 11 cycles. Paired-end reads containing CDR3 totaled no fewer than 2.5 million for each sample. TCRdb analysed the 5' RACE reads with MiXCR anew, one entry per CDR3 protein. This sample carries fewer than 1.5 million distinct CDR3 sequences, approximately 42% of them seen once, and the ten largest clones take roughly 7.7%. From germline, CDR1 is MNHNS and CDR2 SASEGT. The ends were cut back, 7 bases at V and 2 bases at J, with 11 bases in the middle. The CDR3 consists of 13 residues. A minimum of 6 micrograms of total RNA was extracted per sample. Findings and caveats of the study: Unsorted PBMCs prevented conclusive naive versus antigen-experienced comparison. The long-lived group displayed more naive CD4+ cells, plus higher diversity, than the aged donors did.

V is TRBV6-1 and J is TRBJ1-1; D possibly corresponds to TRBD1 (6 bases). The specimen sequenced was blood. This TCR was recovered from a woman aged 18-30 years in good health. This CDR3 is CASMYRENTEAFF. CDR3 DNA: TGTGCCAGCATGTACAGGGAAAACACTGAAGCTTTCTTT.